A single TCR beta chain is shown here with its context. Antigen specificity is unknown. Study results and limitations: Naive CD4+ cells shared 10% to 15% of tumor Treg sequences. Tumor memory CD4+ T cell TCR gene usage clustered with blood and lymph node memory CD4+ cells and lymph node naive CD4+ cells.

There are 14 residues in the CDR3. Trimming took off 3 bases at V and 5 bases at J, with 13 bases between the two ends. Adaptor-ligated barcode primers were used to amplify TRBV12-4/TRBJ1-2 clonotypes. TCRdb fed the multiplex PCR reads into MiXCR, producing one record per CDR3 protein. The repertoire includes 1,000 to 1,500 distinct CDR3 sequences, less than 25% of them detected once, and approximately 10% sits in the top ten. J is TRBJ1-2 and V is TRBV12-3 or TRBV12-4; D call uncertain. The receptor was isolated from a female donor with breast cancer. Material: memory CD4+ T cells sorted from blood. Subset defined: memory CD4+ T cells, CD4+CD45RO+CD25-. CDR3: CASSFRGLEYGYTF. CDR3 coding DNA: TGTGCCAGCAGTTTCCGGGGTTTGGAGTATGGCTACACCTTC.